Below, 5 T cell receptor beta chains from the same sample are listed, as sequenced in a study of cytomegalovirus exposure and HLA in healthy donors. PCR amplification relied on 60 Vbeta primers (plus 13 Jbeta primers). Profiled with immunoSEQ multiplex PCR; TCRdb holds only in-frame clones, not every one. Of about 140,000 clones listed, around 76% are singletons. The sequencing input was PBMCs. Receptor source: a male donor in good health and CMV-seronegative.

The table lists this clone with a count of one. The chain combines TRBV30 with TRBJ2-3, with 7 bases identical to TRBD2. The V gene's germline CDR1 is GTSNPN and CDR2 SVGIG (reference sequence). The CDR3 has 15 residues. Trimming at V came to 3 bases and at J to 7 bases, leaving 13 bases not matched to a gene. The chain's CDR3 is CAWRPTGGRGNTQYF. The CDR3 nucleotides read TGTGCCTGGAGGCCGACTGGCGGGAGAGGAAATACGCAGTATTTT.

V gene TRBV6-5 combines with J gene TRBJ2-7; TRBD2 matches at 11 bases. Germline loops: CDR1 MNHEY, CDR2 SVGAGI. V lost 6 bases, J lost 6 bases, and 10 bases stayed unmatched. The CDR3 totals 15 residues. The CDR3 DNA reads TGTGCCAGCAGCCTAGCGGGAGGCGACTACCTCGAGCAGTACTTC. Translation gives CASSLAGGDYLEQYF.

A word on this clone: Here the CDR3 omits its conserved ending phenylalanine or tryptophan, so a read error is the likely source. The limits of the CDR3 on the DNA are not certain, so only TCRdb's listed CDR3 is given. This CDR3 is CASTPYRGVYKPLG. V gene TRBV5-6 combines with J gene TRBJ1-1; the listed D gene, TRBD1, was not tested against the DNA. Germline-derived CDR1 and CDR2 are SGHDT and YYEEEE. The CDR3 region is 14 residues in length, termini included.

The chain links TRBV6-5 to TRBJ1-6; 7 bases align to TRBD1. Germline assignment: CDR1 MNHEY and CDR2 SVGAGI. V lost 6 bases, J lost 7 bases, and 6 bases stayed unmatched. The CDR3 is made up of 14 amino acids. The CDR3 is CASSPTGENSPLHF. As DNA, the CDR3 is TGTGCCAGCAGCCCCACAGGGGAAAATTCACCCCTCCACTTT.

The chain joins TRBV6-1 to TRBJ2-3; D not resolved. The V gene's germline CDR1 is MNHNS and CDR2 SASEGT. The CDR3 contains 14 residues. Trimming took 1 base from V and 2 from J, leaving 7 bases between them. Here the CDR3 reads CASSEVQATDTQYF. CDR3 in DNA: TGTGCCAGCAGTGAAGTCCAGGCCACAGATACGCAGTATTTT.